The 21 T cell receptor beta chains presented below share a single source sample, sequenced in a study of T-cell memory formation after mild COVID-19. Using its own MiXCR run on the 5' RACE reads, TCRdb lists one record per CDR3 protein. The sample consists of approximately 46,000 distinct CDR3 sequences, over 6.5% of them appearing once. The sample taken for sequencing was PBMCs or a T cell subset sorted from them (not recorded which). These receptors all stem from an adult who had mild COVID-19 (a few samples of this study predate the infection). Cell type and time point are not known.

The rearrangement uses TRBV6-6 and TRBJ1-5; 9 positions agree with TRBD1. CDR3 length: 14 residues. Germline CDR1 is MNHNY and CDR2 is SVGAGI (reference sequence). V shed 8 bases and J 4 bases; nucleotides not matched to a gene: 6. The CDR3 reads CASGGQGGNQPQHF. CDR3 in DNA: TGTGCCAGCGGGGGACAGGGAGGGAATCAGCCCCAGCATTTT.

This clonotype was observed at least ten times. The V gene is TRBV5-1, the J gene TRBJ2-7, with D unresolved. Germline CDR1 and CDR2: SGHRS and YFSETQ. This CDR3 spans 11 amino acids. V was pared by 4 bases and J by 3 bases, with 5 bases between. CDR3 in DNA: TGCGCCAGCAGCACCAACTACGAGCAGTACTTC. As protein: CASSTNYEQYF.

This clonotype was counted a few times. The chain carries TRBV15 and TRBJ2-3; 8 bases match TRBD2. Germline V CDR1 and CDR2: LNHNV, YYDKDF (reference sequence). This CDR3 region has 14 residues. Trimming at V came to 3 bases and at J to 5 bases, leaving 4 bases not matched to a gene. The CDR3 region is CATSSVGGGDTQYF. The CDR3 region has the DNA TGTGCCACCAGCAGCGTCGGGGGGGGAGATACGCAGTATTTT.

The chain links TRBV5-1 to TRBJ2-7; 8 positions match TRBD2. Germline lookup yields CDR1 SGHRS and CDR2 YFSETQ. V lost 4 bases and J lost 1; bases outside the gene matches: 7. The CDR3 extends over 15 amino acids. The CDR3 nucleotides read TGCGCCAGCAGCCCCGCCGCGGGGGGATCCTACGAGCAGTACTTC. It is translated as CASSPAAGGSYEQYF. The full variable domain, completed using reference TRBV5-1 and TRBJ2-7, is KAGVTQTPRYLIKTRGQQVTLSCSPISGHRSVSWYQQTPGQGLQFLFEYFSETQRNKGNFPGRFSGRQFSNSRSEMNVSTLELGDSALYLCASSPAAGGSYEQYFGPGTRLTVT.

This clonotype showed up many times. The chain combines TRBV7-2 with TRBJ2-7; TRBD2 aligns across 8 bases. The CDR3 is 15 amino acids. Trimming removed 5 bases from V and 7 bases from J; junction bases left unmatched: 13. The germline gives CDR1 SGHTA, CDR2 FQGNSA. Here the CDR3 DNA reads TGTGCCAGCAGCCGTACGGTCAGCGGGAGACAAGAGCAGTACTTC. This translates into CASSRTVSGRQEQYF.

The chain uses TRBV30 and TRBJ1-6, with TRBD1 matching 7 bases. Trimming at V came to 4 bases and at J to 8 bases, leaving 5 bases not matched to a gene. The CDR3 runs 13 residues. CDR1 and CDR2 (germline): GTSNPN, SVGIG (reference sequence). The CDR3 DNA follows: TGTGCCTGGAAGGGGAGGGGGCATTCACCCCTCCACTTT. Its translation: CAWKGRGHSPLHF.

This clonotype was seen only a few times. This rearrangement joins TRBV7-9 to TRBJ1-2; 7 bases align to TRBD1. Germline values: CDR1 SEHNR, CDR2 FQNEAQ (reference sequence). V lost 3 bases and J lost 4; bases outside the gene matches: 2. The CDR3 covers 13 residues. DNA for the CDR3: TGTGCCAGCAGCTTCAGGGGGACCTATGGCTACACCTTC. Its translation: CASSFRGTYGYTF.

This chain uses TRBV11-2 with TRBJ2-3; D gene unclear. This CDR3 has 15 amino acids. V was trimmed by 3 bases and J by 0 bases, leaving 10 bases between them. The V gene's germline CDR1 is SGHAT and CDR2 FQNNGV. This CDR3 reads CASSFSKSSTDTQYF. In DNA, the CDR3 is TGTGCCAGCAGCTTTTCGAAGAGTAGCACAGATACGCAGTATTTT.

The table lists this clonotype with many counts. The chain recombines TRBV5-1 with TRBJ2-2; D unresolved. This CDR3 has 13 residues. The V gene's germline CDR1 is SGHRS and CDR2 YFSETQ. The V and J ends lost 1 base and 2 bases respectively, with 3 bases between them. The chain's CDR3 is CASSLINTGELFF. In nucleotides, the CDR3 is TGCGCCAGCAGCTTGATAAACACCGGGGAGCTGTTTTTT. The variable domain in full, with the rest retrieved from reference TRBV5-1 and TRBJ2-2, is KAGVTQTPRYLIKTRGQQVTLSCSPISGHRSVSWYQQTPGQGLQFLFEYFSETQRNKGNFPGRFSGRQFSNSRSEMNVSTLELGDSALYLCASSLINTGELFFGEGSRLTVL.

The rearrangement joins TRBV6-4 to TRBJ2-1; 12 bases match TRBD2. The CDR3 is 17 residues long. Unmatched junction bases numbered 10, after V lost 0 bases and J lost 10 bases. Germline CDR1 reads MRHNA; CDR2 reads SNTAGT. In DNA form, the CDR3 reads TGTGCCAGCAGTGACTCGAAGTCTAGCGGGGGGGCACGAGAGCAGTTCTTC. It specifies CASSDSKSSGGAREQFF.

A few counts support this clonotype. The chain has TRBV5-4 and TRBJ2-1, with 8 bases identical to TRBD2. The length of the CDR3 is 14 residues. Germline lookup yields CDR1 SGHNT and CDR2 YYREEE (reference sequence). Trimming at V came to 3 bases and at J to 5 bases, leaving 4 bases not matched to a gene. CDR3 DNA sequence: TGTGCCAGCAGCTCCGGGGGGGCTGACAATGAGCAGTTCTTC. Translating it yields CASSSGGADNEQFF.

This clonotype was detected ten times or more. This chain links TRBV12-3 or TRBV12-4 with TRBJ2-7; TRBD1 is a possible D gene (6 bases). With 2 bases removed from V and 0 bases from J, the gap between germline ends came to 11 bases. The CDR3 sequence is 15 residues long. Here the CDR3 DNA reads TGTGCCAGCAGTTTAACTGGACAGATCTCCTACGAGCAGTACTTC. Amino acids: CASSLTGQISYEQYF.

This clonotype has just a few counts. The rearrangement links TRBV30 to TRBJ1-2; a possible D gene is TRBD1 (5 bases). This CDR3 contains 13 residues. V was trimmed by 0 bases and J by 4 bases, leaving 9 bases between them. Per the germline V gene, CDR1 is GTSNPN and CDR2 is SVGIG (reference sequence). CDR3 coding DNA: TGTGCCTGGAGTGTATGGACATCCTATGGCTACACCTTC. Amino acids: CAWSVWTSYGYTF.

This clonotype was detected only a few times. V and J are TRBV6-1 and TRBJ1-6; D uncertain. Germline V gives CDR1 MNHNS, CDR2 SASEGT. The CDR3 covers 14 residues. Trimming removed 7 bases at V and 7 bases at J, with 14 bases between. The CDR3 region has the DNA TGTGCCAGCACCACGAGGAGCCTAAATTCACCCCTCCACTTT. This gives the protein CASTTRSLNSPLHF.

The table lists this clonotype with many counts. The chain is built from TRBV12-3 or TRBV12-4 and TRBJ1-2, with TRBD1 matching 8 bases. This CDR3 has 14 residues. After removal of 4 bases from V and 4 bases from J, the junction contained 5 bases not matched to a gene. CDR3 region: CASSSLTGAYGYTF. In DNA, the CDR3 is TGTGCCAGCAGTTCCCTGACAGGGGCCTATGGCTACACCTTC.

This clonotype was picked up many times. V gene TRBV3-1 combines with J gene TRBJ1-1; D unclear. The CDR3 contains 14 residues. The V and J ends lost 1 base and 2 bases respectively, with 8 bases between them. The germline V gene has CDR1 LGHDT and CDR2 YNNKEL (reference sequence). CDR3 sequence reads: CASSQVLVNTEAFF. For the CDR3, the DNA is TGTGCCAGCAGCCAAGTTCTAGTTAACACTGAAGCTTTCTTT. Variable domain in full (rest from reference TRBV3-1 and TRBJ1-1): DTAVSQTPKYLVTQMGNDKSIKCEQNLGHDTMYWYKQDSKKFLKIMFSYNNKELIINETVPNRFSPKSPDKAHLNLHINSLELGDSAVYFCASSQVLVNTEAFFGQGTRLTVV.

This clonotype appeared many times. V gene TRBV28 combines with J gene TRBJ2-3; D possibly corresponds to TRBD2 (7 bases). CDR1 is MDHEN, CDR2 SYDVKM, per germline. V lost 5 bases to trimming and J lost 1 base, with 16 bases between them. This CDR3 region has 16 residues. The CDR3: CASSGGAALGTDTQYF. CDR3 DNA sequence: TGTGCCAGCAGTGGGGGGGCAGCGTTGGGCACAGATACGCAGTATTTT.

This clonotype was picked up many times. The CDR3 DNA reads TGCAGTGCTAGAAGGTCTAGCGGCTCCTACAATGAGCAGTTCTTC. Its protein is CSARRSSGSYNEQFF. V usage is TRBV20-1 and J usage is TRBJ2-1, with 7 positions matching TRBD2. Germline values: CDR1 DFQATT, CDR2 SNEGSKA (reference sequence). The V and J ends lost 2 bases and 0 bases, in that order; junction bases with no gene match: 4. The CDR3 extends over 15 amino acids.

The V gene is TRBV11-1, the J gene TRBJ1-2; D ambiguous. The CDR3 contains 12 residues. The germline V gene has CDR1 SGHAT and CDR2 FQDESV (reference sequence). V lost 5 bases and J lost 8, with 12 bases in between. The CDR3 loop is CASSAQGRGYTF. Written as DNA, the CDR3 is TGTGCCAGCAGCGCCCAAGGAAGGGGCTACACCTTC.

This clonotype was counted many times. J is TRBJ2-1 and V is TRBV7-2, with a tentative D call TRBD2 (6 bases). Germline CDR1 reads SGHTA; CDR2 reads FQGNSA. CDR3 length: 14 amino acids. V lost 5 bases and J lost 1, with 9 bases in between. The CDR3 spells CASSREFSYNEQFF. Here the CDR3 DNA reads TGTGCCAGCAGCCGGGAGTTTTCCTACAATGAGCAGTTCTTC.

There are many counts of this clonotype. The chain carries TRBV7-9 and TRBJ2-1; TRBD2 might be the D (5 bases). This CDR3 spans 14 amino acids. CDR1 is SEHNR, CDR2 FQNEAQ, per germline (reference sequence). The V end lost 2 bases, the J end lost 6 bases, and 11 bases lay between the germline ends. CDR3 nucleotide sequence: TGTGCCAGCAGCTTAAAAGGTGCGGGCAATGAGCAGTTCTTC. Translated, it gives CASSLKGAGNEQFF.